This T cell receptor beta chain was captured by sequencing in a study of shared clonotypes between healthy human individuals. The table lists this clone with a count of one. Data came from immunoSEQ multiplex PCR; TCRdb stores just in-frame clones and leaves some out. The sample lists 2.3 million or so clones; 93% were seen once. This TCR was sampled from a man younger than 35 in good health. Some clones in this sample may be carry-over from other donors' samples. The sample consisted of naive CD4+ T cells from PBMCs. Regarding subset: CD45RA+ positively selected.

The DNA of the CDR3 is TGTGCCAGCAGTGAGGCCAGGGGCCCTGGGACCCAGTACTTC. It encodes CASSEARGPGTQYF. The chain uses TRBV25-1 and TRBJ2-5; weak D call: TRBD1 (6 bases). The CDR3 runs to 14 residues. Trimming took 3 bases from V and 7 from J, leaving 15 bases between them. Germline lookup yields CDR1 MGHDK and CDR2 SYGVNS. Drawing the rest from reference TRBV25-1 and TRBJ2-5, the complete variable domain is EADIYQTPRYLVIGTGKKITLECSQTMGHDKMYWYQQDPGMELHLIHYSYGVNSTEKGDLSSESTVSRIRTEHFPLTLESARPSHTSQYLCASSEARGPGTQYFGPGTRLLVL.